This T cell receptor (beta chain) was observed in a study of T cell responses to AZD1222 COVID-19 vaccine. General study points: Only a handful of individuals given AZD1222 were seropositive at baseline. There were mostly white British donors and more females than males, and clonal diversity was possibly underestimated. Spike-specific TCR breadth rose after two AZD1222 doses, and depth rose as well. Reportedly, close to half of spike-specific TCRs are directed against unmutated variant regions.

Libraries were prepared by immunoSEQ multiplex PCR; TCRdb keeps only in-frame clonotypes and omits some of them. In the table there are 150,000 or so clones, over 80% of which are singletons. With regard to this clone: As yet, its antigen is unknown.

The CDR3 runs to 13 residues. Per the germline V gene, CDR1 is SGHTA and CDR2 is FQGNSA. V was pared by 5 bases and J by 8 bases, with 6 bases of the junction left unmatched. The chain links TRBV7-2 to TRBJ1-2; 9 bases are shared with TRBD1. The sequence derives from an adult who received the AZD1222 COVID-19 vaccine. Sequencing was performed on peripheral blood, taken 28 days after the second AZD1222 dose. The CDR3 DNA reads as TGTGCCAGCAGCCCCGGGACAGGGAGAGGCTACACCTTC. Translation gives CASSPGTGRGYTF. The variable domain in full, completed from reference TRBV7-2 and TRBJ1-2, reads GAGVSQSPSNKVTEKGKDVELRCDPISGHTALYWYRQSLGQGLEFLIYFQGNSAPDKSGLPSDRFSAERTGGSVSTLTIQRTQQEDSAVYLCASSPGTGRGYTFGSGTRLTVV.